These 21 T cell receptor beta chains share one sample of origin, sequenced in a study of high-grade serous ovarian cancer treatment subgroups. The tumor samples were collected prior to definitive surgery or chemotherapy. The assay was immunoSEQ multiplex PCR, and TCRdb's table has in-frame clones only and misses some. The sample contains around 3,200 clones, roughly 60% of which appear only once. Specimen: tumor tissue. The source is a human donor with high-grade serous ovarian cancer.

A remark on this clone: Distinct nucleotide sequences in the sample also encode this CDR3. The chain carries TRBV11-2 and TRBJ1-5, with no clear D. V lost 1 base, J lost 3 bases, and 4 bases lay in between. Germline V gene lookup returns CDR1 SGHAT and CDR2 FQNNGV. This CDR3 comprises 13 residues. The CDR3 spells CASSLGLNQPQHF. CDR3 coding DNA: TGTGCCAGCAGCTTAGGTCTCAATCAGCCCCAGCATTTT.

This chain connects TRBV19 to TRBJ2-7, with 10 positions matching TRBD1. This CDR3 has 14 amino acids. The V gene's germline CDR1 is LNHDA and CDR2 SQIVND (reference sequence). V shed 8 bases, J shed 3 bases, and the junction held 7 bases outside the gene matches. This CDR3 reads CASQSTGGLYEQYF. The DNA for the CDR3 is TGTGCCAGTCAATCGACAGGGGGCCTCTACGAGCAGTACTTC.

The chain employs TRBV5-4 and TRBJ2-2; 9 positions agree with TRBD2. V trimming: 6 bases; J trimming: 6 bases; junction bases outside the gene matches: 6. This CDR3 region has 14 residues. Germline CDR1 is SGHNT and CDR2 is YYREEE (reference sequence). The CDR3 spells CASNLAGTAGELFF. As DNA, the CDR3 is TGTGCCAGCAACCTAGCGGGAACGGCCGGGGAGCTGTTTTTT.

The J gene is TRBJ2-7, the V gene TRBV28; 11 nucleotides line up with TRBD1. The V and J ends lost 3 bases and 0 bases, in that order; junction bases with no gene match: 1. The CDR3 covers 15 residues. Germline V gene data show CDR1 as MDHEN and CDR2 as SYDVKM. This CDR3 reads CASSLGQGGSYEQYF. The CDR3 region has the DNA TGTGCCAGCAGTTTGGGACAGGGGGGCTCCTACGAGCAGTACTTC.

J is TRBJ2-1 and V is TRBV7-2; no definite D call. The length of the CDR3 is 14 residues. Trimming removed 1 base from V and 5 bases from J, with 9 bases in between. Germline CDR1 and CDR2: SGHTA and FQGNSA. This CDR3 is CASSLDPTHNEQFF. In DNA form, the CDR3 reads TGTGCCAGCAGCTTAGACCCGACACACAATGAGCAGTTCTTC.

This clone turned up a few times. The rearrangement links TRBV7-2 to TRBJ2-4; 9 bases line up with TRBD2. The CDR3 spans 16 residues. Germline V gives CDR1 SGHTA, CDR2 FQGNSA. Unmatched junction bases numbered 2, after V lost 0 bases and J lost 2 bases. The CDR3 region has the DNA TGTGCCAGCAGCTTAGCGGCTAGCGGGACCAAAAACATTCAGTACTTC. Protein sequence: CASSLAASGTKNIQYF.

This clone was observed once. The V and J genes are TRBV6-4 and TRBJ2-1; D is uncertain. Trimming cost V 5 bases and J 8 bases, with 13 bases left between them. Germline CDR1 MRHNA, CDR2 SNTAGT. The CDR3 consists of 13 residues. CDR3 sequence reads: CASSPGPFDEQFF. The CDR3 nucleotides read TGTGCCAGCAGTCCCGGCCCCTTCGATGAGCAGTTCTTC.

This clone is deemed medium-sized. The chain has TRBV13 and TRBJ1-1; the match to TRBD1 covers 7 bases. This CDR3 is built from 14 residues. Trimming removed 3 bases from V and 0 bases from J; junction bases left unmatched: 1. In germline, CDR1 is PRHDT, CDR2 FYEKMQ (reference sequence). The CDR3 protein is CASSLGQLNTEAFF. Here the CDR3 DNA reads TGTGCCAGCAGCTTGGGACAGCTGAACACTGAAGCTTTCTTT.

The table lists this clone with a count of one. The V gene is TRBV2, the J gene TRBJ1-5, with 8 bases that match TRBD1. Looked up from germline, CDR1 is SNHLY and CDR2 is FYNNEI. The V and J ends lost 0 bases and 9 bases, in that order; junction bases with no gene match: 10. CDR3 length: 16 residues. For the CDR3, the DNA is TGTGCCAGCAGTGAAGCCCTCGGACAGGGATGGAGGCCCCAGCATTTT. It encodes CASSEALGQGWRPQHF.

The rearrangement uses TRBV7-9 and TRBJ2-1; tentatively, D is TRBD2 (5 bases). CDR1 is SEHNR, CDR2 FQNEAQ, per germline (reference sequence). The CDR3 contains 12 residues. The V and J ends lost 4 bases and 8 bases respectively, with 9 bases between them. CDR3 protein: CASSYGLDEQFF. CDR3 DNA: TGTGCCAGCAGCTACGGACTGGATGAGCAGTTCTTC.

This clone was seen only a few times. V gene TRBV4-3 combines with J gene TRBJ2-1; 7 nucleotides agree with TRBD2. Germline V gene sequence: CDR1 LGHNA, CDR2 YSLEER. With 5 bases clipped from V and 9 bases from J, the junction kept 7 bases outside the gene matches. CDR3 length: 13 residues. The CDR3 loop reads CASSRTSGGEQFF. CDR3 nucleotides: TGCGCCAGCAGCAGGACTAGTGGGGGTGAGCAGTTCTTC.

By share of the sample, this clone is medium-sized (0.01 to 0.1%). This chain links TRBV28 with TRBJ1-1; D perhaps matches TRBD1 (6 bases). Trimming removed 5 bases at V and 4 bases at J, with 11 bases between. CDR1 is MDHEN, CDR2 SYDVKM, per germline. This CDR3 comprises 13 residues. The CDR3 sequence is CASSPVGATEAFF. The CDR3 DNA is TGTGCCAGCAGTCCGGTGGGGGCCACTGAAGCTTTCTTT.

The chain joins TRBV29-1 to TRBJ1-2, with D possibly matching TRBD1 (5 bases). Germline assignment: CDR1 SQVTM and CDR2 ANQGSEA. The CDR3 has 13 residues. V dropped 4 bases and J dropped 6 bases, with 15 bases sitting between them. In DNA, the CDR3 is TGCAGCGTTGTCTCCGAGACAGCCGATGGCTACACCTTC. As protein: CSVVSETADGYTF.

The rearrangement links TRBV18 to TRBJ1-4; D is possibly TRBD1 (5 bases). The CDR3 is made up of 16 amino acids. The V gene's germline CDR1 is KGHSH and CDR2 LQKENI. V was clipped by 0 bases and J by 7 bases, with 15 bases between them. The CDR3 nucleotides are TGTGCCAGCTCACCACCGATGGGACCGGGCCCTGAAAAACTGTTTTTT. Translated: CASSPPMGPGPEKLFF.

CDR3 bases: TGCGCCAGCAGCCAAGTCCTATATTGGGGCGGGGGCACAGATACGCAGTATTTT. This encodes CASSQVLYWGGGTDTQYF. The rearrangement joins TRBV4-1 to TRBJ2-3; tentative D call: TRBD2 (6 bases). The V gene's germline CDR1 is MGHRA and CDR2 YSYEKL. The CDR3 extends over 18 amino acids. V dropped 1 base and J dropped 1 base, with 18 bases sitting between them.

This clone occurred once. This chain connects TRBV2 to TRBJ2-3; 13 nucleotides agree with TRBD2. This CDR3 contains 13 residues. V shed 11 bases, J shed 3 bases, and the junction held 2 bases outside the gene matches. Germline lookup yields CDR1 SNHLY and CDR2 FYNNEI. The CDR3 DNA sequence: TGTGCCGGGGGACTAGCGGGGACAGATACGCAGTATTTT. It specifies CAGGLAGTDTQYF.

The rearrangement links TRBV5-1 to TRBJ2-5, with D possibly matching TRBD2 (6 bases). The assigned J gene may be wrong: the sequence end matches TRBJ2-7 better. CDR3 length equals 15 residues. From germline, CDR1 is SGHRS and CDR2 YFSETQ. In DNA, the CDR3 is TGCGCCAGCAGCTTGGCCGGACGAGCGGGCAGCGAGCAGTACTTC. It translates to CASSLAGRAGSEQYF.

The chain employs TRBV19 and TRBJ1-3; D perhaps matches TRBD1 (5 bases). CDR1 LNHDA and CDR2 SQIVND come from the germline V gene (reference sequence). The V end was cut by 5 bases, the J end by 1 base, with 12 bases between. This CDR3 region has 15 residues. The CDR3 sequence is CASSPQGLSGNTIYF. CDR3 DNA sequence: TGTGCCAGTAGTCCCCAGGGTTTATCTGGAAACACCATATATTTT.

Written as DNA, the CDR3 is TGTGCCAGCAGCTTGGCACGGGTAGGGTCACCCCTCCACTTT. Translated: CASSLARVGSPLHF. The V and J genes are TRBV5-4 and TRBJ1-6; the D is unclear. The CDR3 length is 14 residues. V was pared by 0 bases and J by 10 bases, with 11 bases between. Germline CDR1 reads SGHNT; CDR2 reads YYREEE (reference sequence).

V gene TRBV7-5 combines with J gene TRBJ2-3. TRBV7-5 is reported as a pseudogene. The CDR3 is 13 residues long. The DNA for the CDR3 is TGTGCCAGAAGCTTAAGGGTCCCCGATACGCAGTATTTT. The encoded protein is CARSLRVPDTQYF.

CDR3 DNA: TGCGCCAGCAGTTTGCGCGGGGGGCCGGGCACCGGGGAGCTGTTTTTT. Its protein product is CASSLRGGPGTGELFF. The V gene is TRBV5-1, the J gene TRBJ2-2; 8 bases are shared with TRBD2. The V segment lost 5 bases and the J segment 4 bases; nucleotides outside the gene matches: 10. CDR3 length: 16 amino acids. Germline loops: CDR1 SGHRS, CDR2 YFSETQ.